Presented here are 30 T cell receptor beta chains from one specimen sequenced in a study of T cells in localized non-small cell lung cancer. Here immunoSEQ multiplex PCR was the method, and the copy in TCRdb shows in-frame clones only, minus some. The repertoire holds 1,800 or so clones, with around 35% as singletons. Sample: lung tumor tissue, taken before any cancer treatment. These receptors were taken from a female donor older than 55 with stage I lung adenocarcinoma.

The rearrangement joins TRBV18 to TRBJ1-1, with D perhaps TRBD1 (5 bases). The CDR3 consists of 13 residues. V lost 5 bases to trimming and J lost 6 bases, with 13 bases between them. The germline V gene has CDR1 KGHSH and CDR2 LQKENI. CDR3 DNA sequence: TGTGCCAGCTCATCTACAGGAAAATCTGAAGCTTTCTTT. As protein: CASSSTGKSEAFF. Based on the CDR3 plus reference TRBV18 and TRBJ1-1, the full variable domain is NAGVMQNPRHLVRRRGQEARLRCSPMKGHSHVYWYRQLPEEGLKFMVYLQKENIIDESGMPKERFSAEFPKEGPSILRIQQVVRGDSAAYFCASSSTGKSEAFFGQGTRLTVV.

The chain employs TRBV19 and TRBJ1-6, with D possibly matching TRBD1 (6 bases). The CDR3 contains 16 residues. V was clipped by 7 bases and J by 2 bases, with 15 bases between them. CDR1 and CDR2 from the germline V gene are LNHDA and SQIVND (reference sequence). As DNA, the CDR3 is TGTGCCAGTACCCCTCGGGGGGCTGCCTATAATTCACCCCTCCACTTT. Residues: CASTPRGAAYNSPLHF.

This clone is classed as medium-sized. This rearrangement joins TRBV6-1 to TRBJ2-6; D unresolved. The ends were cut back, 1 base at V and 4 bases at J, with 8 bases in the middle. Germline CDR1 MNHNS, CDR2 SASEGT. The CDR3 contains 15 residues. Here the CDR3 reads CASSEGVSGANVLTF. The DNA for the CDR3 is TGTGCCAGCAGTGAAGGGGTTTCCGGGGCCAACGTCCTGACTTTC.

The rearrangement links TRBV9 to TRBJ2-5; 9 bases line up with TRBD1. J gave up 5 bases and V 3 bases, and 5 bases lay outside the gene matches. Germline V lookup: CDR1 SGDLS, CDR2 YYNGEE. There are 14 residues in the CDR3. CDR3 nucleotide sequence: TGTGCCAGCAGCGGGGGACAGGGTGTGGAGACCCAGTACTTC. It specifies CASSGGQGVETQYF. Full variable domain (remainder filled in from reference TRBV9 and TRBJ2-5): DSGVTQTPKHLITATGQRVTLRCSPRSGDLSVYWYQQSLDQGLQFLIQYYNGEERAKGNILERFSAQQFPDLHSELNLSSLELGDSALYFCASSGGQGVETQYFGPGTRLLVL.

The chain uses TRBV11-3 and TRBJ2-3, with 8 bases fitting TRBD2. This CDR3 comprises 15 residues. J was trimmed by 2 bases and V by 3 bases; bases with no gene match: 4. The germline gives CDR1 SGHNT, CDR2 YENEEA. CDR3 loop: CASSLETSATDTQYF. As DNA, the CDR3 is TGTGCCAGCAGCTTGGAGACTAGCGCCACAGATACGCAGTATTTT.

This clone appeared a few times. DNA for the CDR3: TGTGCCAGCAGCCAAGCCCAAAGCGGGTGGCAGTTCTTC. Its protein is CASSQAQSGWQFF. The chain has TRBV14 and TRBJ2-1; D perhaps matches TRBD2 (6 bases). The V and J ends lost 1 base and 12 bases respectively, with 13 bases between them. The CDR3 extends over 13 amino acids. CDR1 SGHDN and CDR2 FVKESK come from the germline V gene.

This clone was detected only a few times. CDR3 sequence: CASSLTPDTKQFF. The CDR3 nucleotides are TGTGCCAGCAGCTTAACCCCGGACACGAAGCAGTTCTTC. This chain joins TRBV7-1 and TRBJ2-1; possible D gene TRBD1, 5 bases. TRBV7-1 is filed as an ORF, its function uncertain. V lost 4 bases, J lost 11 bases, and 15 bases lay in between. CDR3 length: 13 residues.

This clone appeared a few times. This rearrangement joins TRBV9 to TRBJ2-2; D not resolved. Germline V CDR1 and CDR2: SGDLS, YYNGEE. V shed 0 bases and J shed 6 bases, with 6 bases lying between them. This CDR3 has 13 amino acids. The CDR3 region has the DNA TGTGCCAGCAGCGTAGGCATATCCGGGGAGCTGTTTTTT. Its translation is CASSVGISGELFF.

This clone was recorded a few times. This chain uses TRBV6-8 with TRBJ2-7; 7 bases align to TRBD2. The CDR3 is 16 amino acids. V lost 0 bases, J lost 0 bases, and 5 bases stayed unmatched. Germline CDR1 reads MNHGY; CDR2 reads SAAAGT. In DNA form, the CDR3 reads TGTGCCAGCAGTTACTCGCTATCTAGCGGCTCCTACGAGCAGTACTTC. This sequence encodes CASSYSLSSGSYEQYF.

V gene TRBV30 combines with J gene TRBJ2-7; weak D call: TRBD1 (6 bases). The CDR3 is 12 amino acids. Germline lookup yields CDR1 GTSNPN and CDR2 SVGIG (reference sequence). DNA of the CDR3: TGTGCGGGGGAGAGGGGGTCCTACGAGCAGTACTTC. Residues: CAGERGSYEQYF.

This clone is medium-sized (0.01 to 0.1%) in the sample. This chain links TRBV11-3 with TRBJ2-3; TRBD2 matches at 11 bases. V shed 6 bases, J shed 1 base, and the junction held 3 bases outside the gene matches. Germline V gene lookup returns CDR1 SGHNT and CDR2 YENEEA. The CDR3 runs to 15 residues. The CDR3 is CASRLTSGGTDTQYF. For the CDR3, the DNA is TGTGCCAGCAGGTTGACTAGCGGGGGCACAGATACGCAGTATTTT.

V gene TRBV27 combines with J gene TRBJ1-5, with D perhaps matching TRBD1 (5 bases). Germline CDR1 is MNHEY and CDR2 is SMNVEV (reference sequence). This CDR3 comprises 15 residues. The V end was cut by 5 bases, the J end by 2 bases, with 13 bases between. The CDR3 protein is CASSPQGVGNQPQHF. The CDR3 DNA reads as TGTGCCAGCAGTCCCCAGGGAGTGGGCAATCAGCCCCAGCATTTT.

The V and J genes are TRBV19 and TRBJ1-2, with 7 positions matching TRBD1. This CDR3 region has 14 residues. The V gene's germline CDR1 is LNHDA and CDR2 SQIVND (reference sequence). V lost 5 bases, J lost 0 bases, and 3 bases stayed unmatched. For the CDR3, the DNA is TGTGCCAGTAGTGGACAGGCGGCTAACTATGGCTACACCTTC. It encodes CASSGQAANYGYTF.

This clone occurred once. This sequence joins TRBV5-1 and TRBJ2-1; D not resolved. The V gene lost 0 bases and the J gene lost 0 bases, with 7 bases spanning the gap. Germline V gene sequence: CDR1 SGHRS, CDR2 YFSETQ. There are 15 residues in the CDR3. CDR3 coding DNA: TGCGCCAGCAGCTTGGACGGGCCCTCCTACAATGAGCAGTTCTTC. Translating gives CASSLDGPSYNEQFF.

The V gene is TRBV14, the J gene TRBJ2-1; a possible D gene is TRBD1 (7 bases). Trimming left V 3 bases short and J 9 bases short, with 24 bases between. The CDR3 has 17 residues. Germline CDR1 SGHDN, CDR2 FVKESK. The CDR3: CASSHLPGLRGEIEQFF. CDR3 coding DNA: TGTGCCAGCAGCCATCTACCGGGACTCAGGGGGGAAATTGAGCAGTTCTTC.

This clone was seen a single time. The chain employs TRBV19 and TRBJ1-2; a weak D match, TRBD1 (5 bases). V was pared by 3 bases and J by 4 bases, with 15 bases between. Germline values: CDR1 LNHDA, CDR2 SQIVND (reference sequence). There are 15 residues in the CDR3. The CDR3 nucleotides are TGTGCCAGTAGTATCCCCTCCAGGGAGTTCTATGGCTACACCTTC. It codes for CASSIPSREFYGYTF.

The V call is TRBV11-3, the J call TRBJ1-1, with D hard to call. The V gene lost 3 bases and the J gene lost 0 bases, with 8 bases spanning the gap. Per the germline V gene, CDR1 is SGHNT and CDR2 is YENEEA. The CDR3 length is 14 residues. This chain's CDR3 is CASSFGRVNTEAFF. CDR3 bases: TGTGCCAGCAGCTTCGGACGGGTGAACACTGAAGCTTTCTTT.

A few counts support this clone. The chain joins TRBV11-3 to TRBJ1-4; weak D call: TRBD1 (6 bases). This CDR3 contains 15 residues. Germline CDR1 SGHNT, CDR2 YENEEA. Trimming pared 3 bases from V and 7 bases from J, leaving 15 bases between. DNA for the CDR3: TGTGCCAGCAGCTTGGCAGGGGCGCATATTGAAAAACTGTTTTTT. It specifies CASSLAGAHIEKLFF.

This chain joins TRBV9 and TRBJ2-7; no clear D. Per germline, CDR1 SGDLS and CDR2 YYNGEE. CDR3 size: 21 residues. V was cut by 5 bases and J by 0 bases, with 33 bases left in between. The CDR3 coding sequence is TGTGCCAGCAGGCGTCGTATAAGTCCAGCAGCTCTTCCAATCGCCTCCTACGAGCAGTACTTC. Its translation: CASRRRISPAALPIASYEQYF. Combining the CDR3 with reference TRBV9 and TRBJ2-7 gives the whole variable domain DSGVTQTPKHLITATGQRVTLRCSPRSGDLSVYWYQQSLDQGLQFLIQYYNGEERAKGNILERFSAQQFPDLHSELNLSSLELGDSALYFCASRRRISPAALPIASYEQYFGPGTRLTVT.

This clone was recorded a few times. CDR3 in DNA: TGTGCCAGCAGCGTAGGGGCAGCCGGTCAGCCCCAGCATTTT. This gives the protein CASSVGAAGQPQHF. This chain links TRBV9 with TRBJ1-5; no firm D call. This CDR3 spans 14 amino acids. CDR1 SGDLS and CDR2 YYNGEE come from the germline V gene. V lost 0 bases to trimming and J lost 6 bases, with 10 bases between them.

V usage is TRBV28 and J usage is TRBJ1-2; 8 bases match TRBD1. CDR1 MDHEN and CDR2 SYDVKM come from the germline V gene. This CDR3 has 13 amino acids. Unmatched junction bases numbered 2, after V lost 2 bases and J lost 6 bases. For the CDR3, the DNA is TGTGCCAGCAGTTTAAGACAGGGGAATGGCTACACCTTC. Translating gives CASSLRQGNGYTF.

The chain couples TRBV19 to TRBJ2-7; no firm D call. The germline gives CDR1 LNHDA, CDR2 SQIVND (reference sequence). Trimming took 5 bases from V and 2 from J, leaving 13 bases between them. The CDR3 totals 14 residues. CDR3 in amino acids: CASSAATVTYEQYF. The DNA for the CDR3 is TGTGCCAGTAGTGCAGCGACTGTTACCTACGAGCAGTACTTC.

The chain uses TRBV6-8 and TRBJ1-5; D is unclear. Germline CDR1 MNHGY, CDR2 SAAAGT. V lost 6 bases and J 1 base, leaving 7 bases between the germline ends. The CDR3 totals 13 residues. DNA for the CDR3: TGTGCCAGCAGCTTACAGAGCAATCAGCCCCAGCATTTT. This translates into CASSLQSNQPQHF.

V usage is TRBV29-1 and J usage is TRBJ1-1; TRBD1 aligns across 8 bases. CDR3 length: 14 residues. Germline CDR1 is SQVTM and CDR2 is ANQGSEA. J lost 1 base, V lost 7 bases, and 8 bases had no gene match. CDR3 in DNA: TGCAGCGCAAATTCCAGGGGGCCGAACACTGAAGCTTTCTTT. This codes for CSANSRGPNTEAFF.

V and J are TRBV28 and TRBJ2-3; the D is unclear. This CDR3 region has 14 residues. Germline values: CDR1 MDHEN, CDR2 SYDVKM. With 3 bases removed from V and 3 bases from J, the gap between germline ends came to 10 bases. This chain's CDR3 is CASSFVLGTDTQYF. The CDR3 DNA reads TGTGCCAGCAGTTTTGTCCTCGGAACAGATACGCAGTATTTT. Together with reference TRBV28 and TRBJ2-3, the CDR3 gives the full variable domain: DVKVTQSSRYLVKRTGEKVFLECVQDMDHENMFWYRQDPGLGLRLIYFSYDVKMKEKGDIPEGYSVSREKKERFSLILESASTNQTSMYLCASSFVLGTDTQYFGPGTRLTVL.

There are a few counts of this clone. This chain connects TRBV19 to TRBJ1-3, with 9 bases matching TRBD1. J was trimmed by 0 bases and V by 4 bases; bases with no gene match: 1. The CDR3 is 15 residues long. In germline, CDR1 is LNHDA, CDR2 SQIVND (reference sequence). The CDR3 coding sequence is TGTGCCAGTAGTAACAGGGGGCTCTCTGGAAACACCATATATTTT. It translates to CASSNRGLSGNTIYF.

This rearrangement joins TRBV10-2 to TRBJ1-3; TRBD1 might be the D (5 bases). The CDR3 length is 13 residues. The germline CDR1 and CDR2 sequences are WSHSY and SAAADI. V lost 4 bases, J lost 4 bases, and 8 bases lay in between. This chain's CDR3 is CASSGGDGNTIYF. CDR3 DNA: TGCGCCAGCAGTGGTGGGGACGGAAACACCATATATTTT.

The CDR3 region is CASSQDSGIAGELFF. As DNA, the CDR3 is TGTGCCAGCAGCCAAGATAGTGGGATCGCCGGGGAGCTGTTTTTT. The rearrangement joins TRBV14 to TRBJ2-2, with unresolved D. This CDR3 contains 15 residues. V was cut by 0 bases and J by 6 bases, with 11 bases left in between. Germline CDR1 is SGHDN and CDR2 is FVKESK. Complete variable domain (other parts from reference TRBV14 and TRBJ2-2): EAGVTQFPSHSVIEKGQTVTLRCDPISGHDNLYWYRRVMGKEIKFLLHFVKESKQDESGMPNNRFLAERTGGTYSTLKVQPAELEDSGVYFCASSQDSGIAGELFFGEGSRLTVL.

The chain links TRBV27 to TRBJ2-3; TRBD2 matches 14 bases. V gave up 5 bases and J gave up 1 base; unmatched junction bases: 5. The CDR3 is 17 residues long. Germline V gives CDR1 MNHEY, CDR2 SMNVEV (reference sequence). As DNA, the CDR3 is TGTGCCAGCAGTCCCCCGGGACTAGCGGGGGGCACAGATACGCAGTATTTT. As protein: CASSPPGLAGGTDTQYF.

In DNA, the CDR3 is TGCGCCACCGAAACTCAAGCGGGGAAATCCTACAATGAGCAGTTCTTC. Translation gives CATETQAGKSYNEQFF. The V and J genes are TRBV10-1 and TRBJ2-1, with 7 bases fitting TRBD2. Germline V gives CDR1 WNHNN, CDR2 SYGVQD (reference sequence). The CDR3 is 16 residues long. Germline trimming cut 10 bases from V and 1 base from J; bases unmatched to any gene: 13.